This TCR beta chain emerged from a study of cytomegalovirus exposure and HLA in healthy donors. Profiled with immunoSEQ multiplex PCR; TCRdb holds only in-frame clones, not every one. In the table there are about 160,000 clones, just under 90% of which are singletons. Study outcomes and limitations: According to the study, 160 or so TCR beta chains were cytomegalovirus-associated. The majority of TCR sequences were rare, yet some public TCRs appeared in many donors.

About this clone: The antigen is unknown.

The CDR3 sequence is 12 residues long. The germline CDR1 and CDR2 sequences are SQVTM and ANQGSEA. V was clipped by 6 bases and J by 5 bases; unmatched bases: 4. This receptor was obtained from a man aged 18 to 29 in good health and CMV-seropositive. The V and J genes are TRBV29-1 and TRBJ1-1; 9 positions match TRBD1. The specimen was PBMCs. Here the CDR3 DNA reads TGCAGCGTGGGACAGGGTGGAACTGAAGCTTTCTTT. Amino acids: CSVGQGGTEAFF. The full variable domain, completed using reference TRBV29-1 and TRBJ1-1, is SAVISQKPSRDICQRGTSLTIQCQVDSQVTMMFWYRQQPGQSLTLIATANQGSEATYESGFVIDKFPISRPNLTFSTLTVSNMSPEDSSIYLCSVGQGGTEAFFGQGTRLTVV.